These 29 T cell receptor beta chains were all obtained from the same sample, sequenced in a study of blood T cell repertoires in COVID-19. Assay: immunoSEQ multiplex PCR; the TCRdb copy retains only in-frame clones and omits some. The sample holds 60,000 or so clones, 85% to 90% seen once. The sample consisted of peripheral blood. The receptors were gathered from a human donor with active COVID-19. The donor label of this sample is uncertain.

The chain combines TRBV7-9 with TRBJ2-1, with 7 positions matching TRBD2. V was clipped by 5 bases and J by 2 bases; unmatched bases: 6. CDR3 size: 15 residues. CDR1 and CDR2 from the germline V gene are SEHNR and FQNEAQ (reference sequence). Here the CDR3 reads CASSSRLAAYNEQFF. As DNA, the CDR3 is TGTGCCAGCAGCAGCAGGCTAGCGGCCTACAATGAGCAGTTCTTC. Full variable domain (rest looked up from reference TRBV7-9 and TRBJ2-1): DTGVSQNPRHKITKRGQNVTFRCDPISEHNRLYWYRQTLGQGPEFLTYFQNEAQLEKSRLLSDRFSAERPKGSFSTLEIQRTEQGDSAMYLCASSSRLAAYNEQFFGPGTRLTVL.

The chain links TRBV9 to TRBJ1-2, with 11 bases matching TRBD1. V dropped 4 bases and J dropped 4; count of bases not matched to a gene: 6. In germline, CDR1 is SGDLS, CDR2 YYNGEE. CDR3 length: 15 residues. The CDR3: CASSTGQGASYGYTF. The DNA of the CDR3 is TGTGCCAGCAGCACCGGACAGGGGGCCTCCTATGGCTACACCTTC.

This chain uses TRBV9 with TRBJ1-3; D is ambiguous. The CDR3 totals 15 residues. Germline CDR1 and CDR2: SGDLS and YYNGEE. V gave up 4 bases and J gave up 0 bases, with 11 bases separating them. CDR3 DNA sequence: TGTGCCAGCAGCCCCCGGACTAACTCTGGAAACACCATATATTTT. The encoded protein is CASSPRTNSGNTIYF.

The chain is built from TRBV5-4 and TRBJ2-7; perhaps TRBD2 as D (5 bases). Germline V gene data show CDR1 as SGHNT and CDR2 as YYREEE (reference sequence). V lost 4 bases and J 7 bases, leaving 15 bases between the germline ends. The CDR3 sequence is 13 residues long. CDR3 sequence: CASSQEGSGEQYF. DNA of the CDR3: TGTGCCAGCAGCCAGGAAGGCTCGGGGGAGCAGTACTTC. Full variable domain (remainder filled in from reference TRBV5-4 and TRBJ2-7): ETGVTQSPTHLIKTRGQQVTLRCSSQSGHNTVSWYQQALGQGPQFIFQYYREEENGRGNFPPRFSGLQFPNYSSELNVNALELDDSALYLCASSQEGSGEQYFGPGTRLTVT.

Written as DNA, the CDR3 is TGCGCCAGCAGTGATTATGGGGGCGGCACAGATACGCAGTATTTT. This translates into CASSDYGGGTDTQYF. The rearrangement joins TRBV10-1 to TRBJ2-3; D might be TRBD1 (6 bases). The V end lost 3 bases, the J end lost 1 base, and 11 bases lay between the germline ends. This CDR3 region has 15 residues. Per germline, CDR1 WNHNN and CDR2 SYGVQD (reference sequence).

The chain joins TRBV19 to TRBJ2-1; D is unclear. V was pared by 1 base and J by 0 bases, with 10 bases between. Per the germline V gene, CDR1 is LNHDA and CDR2 is SQIVND (reference sequence). This CDR3 has 16 amino acids. CDR3 protein: CASSIAELGSYNEQFF. CDR3 DNA: TGTGCCAGTAGTATAGCGGAGTTGGGCTCCTACAATGAGCAGTTCTTC. Based on the CDR3 plus reference TRBV19 and TRBJ2-1, the full variable domain is DGGITQSPKYLFRKEGQNVTLSCEQNLNHDAMYWYRQDPGQGLRLIYYSQIVNDFQKGDIAEGYSVSREKKESFPLTVTSAQKNPTAFYLCASSIAELGSYNEQFFGPGTRLTVL.

V is TRBV5-1 and J is TRBJ1-2, with a tentative D call TRBD1 (5 bases). V lost 7 bases to trimming and J lost 2 bases, with 18 bases between them. The CDR3 totals 15 residues. The germline V gene encodes CDR1 SGHRS and CDR2 YFSETQ. CDR3 nucleotide sequence: TGCGCCAGCGGGAACGGGACTCCCGGGAACTATGGCTACACCTTC. Protein sequence: CASGNGTPGNYGYTF.

This chain joins TRBV4-3 and TRBJ2-1, with 7 bases aligning to TRBD1. Trimming at V came to 6 bases and at J to 1 base, leaving 3 bases not matched to a gene. Germline lookup yields CDR1 LGHNA and CDR2 YSLEER. There are 14 residues in the CDR3. The CDR3 nucleotides read TGCGCCAGCAGGGGGGACAGATCCTACAATGAGCAGTTCTTC. Encoded protein: CASRGDRSYNEQFF.

The J gene is TRBJ2-7, the V gene TRBV6-5, with 8 positions matching TRBD1. V shed 5 bases, J shed 4 bases, and the junction held 4 bases outside the gene matches. CDR1 and CDR2 from the germline V gene are MNHEY and SVGAGI. CDR3 length: 13 amino acids. The CDR3 loop is CASSRTGLYEQYF. For the CDR3, the DNA is TGTGCCAGCAGTAGGACAGGGCTGTACGAGCAGTACTTC.

V is TRBV6-5 and J is TRBJ2-3; tentatively, D is TRBD2 (5 bases). Trimming pared 0 bases from V and 3 bases from J, leaving 13 bases between. The CDR3 contains 16 residues. The germline CDR1 and CDR2 sequences are MNHEY and SVGAGI. CDR3: CASSYSPSPRTDTQYF. As DNA, the CDR3 is TGTGCCAGCAGTTACTCGCCTAGCCCCCGGACAGATACGCAGTATTTT.

The chain employs TRBV6-2 or TRBV6-3 and TRBJ1-5; TRBD1 matches at 7 bases. This CDR3 spans 14 amino acids. Germline lookup yields CDR1 MNHEY and CDR2 SVGEGT. The V gene end was trimmed by 4 bases and the J gene end by 4 bases; junction bases not matched to a gene: 4. CDR3 loop: CASSSTGTNQPQHF. The CDR3 bases are TGTGCCAGCAGTTCGACAGGGACGAATCAGCCCCAGCATTTT.

This clone was seen once. This chain links TRBV6-5 with TRBJ2-7; D call uncertain. The CDR3 runs to 13 residues. Germline V gene sequence: CDR1 MNHEY, CDR2 SVGAGI. V dropped 0 bases and J dropped 4 bases, with 7 bases sitting between them. The DNA for the CDR3 is TGTGCCAGCAGTTACTCGTACGGTTACGAGCAGTACTTC. Protein product: CASSYSYGYEQYF.

The J gene is TRBJ2-1, the V gene TRBV7-2; 11 bases map to TRBD2. J was trimmed by 4 bases and V by 5 bases; bases with no gene match: 13. CDR1 and CDR2 from the germline V gene are SGHTA and FQGNSA. The CDR3 has 18 residues. The DNA for the CDR3 is TGTGCCAGCAGCACTTCCGGGACTAGCGGCCGGAGGTACAATGAGCAGTTCTTC. The encoded protein is CASSTSGTSGRRYNEQFF.

This chain connects TRBV1 to TRBJ1-5. TRBV1 is a documented pseudogene. This CDR3 comprises 15 residues. CDR3 sequence: CTSSQDRRGGQPQHF. CDR3 in DNA: TGCACCAGCAGCCAAGATCGAAGGGGAGGTCAGCCCCAGCATTTT.

The chain has TRBV19 and TRBJ1-6; TRBD1 is a possible D gene (5 bases). Germline CDR1 reads LNHDA; CDR2 reads SQIVND (reference sequence). This CDR3 has 13 residues. The V end lost 7 bases, the J end lost 7 bases, and 11 bases lay between the germline ends. The CDR3 DNA reads TGTGCCAGTAACGAGCAGGGAAATTCACCCCTCCACTTT. The encoded protein is CASNEQGNSPLHF.

The chain carries TRBV15 and TRBJ2-7; 10 nucleotides agree with TRBD2. The CDR3 totals 16 residues. Per germline, CDR1 LNHNV and CDR2 YYDKDF (reference sequence). The ends lost 6 bases at V and 5 bases at J; junction bases unmatched: 13. The CDR3 sequence is CATRPTSGLTNHEQYF. The CDR3 DNA reads TGTGCCACCAGGCCGACTAGCGGGTTAACGAACCACGAGCAGTACTTC.

The chain couples TRBV5-6 to TRBJ1-1; tentative D call: TRBD1 (5 bases). The CDR3 spans 14 residues. Germline CDR1 and CDR2: SGHDT and YYEEEE. The V end was cut by 4 bases, the J end by 0 bases, with 10 bases between. CDR3 residues: CASSRDFMNTEAFF. CDR3 nucleotides: TGTGCCAGCAGCCGGGACTTTATGAACACTGAAGCTTTCTTT.

This chain uses TRBV19 with TRBJ2-3, with a possible D match to TRBD2 (6 bases). The CDR3 has 13 amino acids. Trimming removed 3 bases at V and 7 bases at J, with 11 bases between. Per the germline V gene, CDR1 is LNHDA and CDR2 is SQIVND (reference sequence). The CDR3 sequence: CASSIWGRNTQYF. The CDR3 nucleotides read TGTGCCAGTAGTATCTGGGGGAGGAATACGCAGTATTTT.

The rearrangement joins TRBV7-2 to TRBJ1-2; 9 bases are a match to TRBD1. Looked up from germline, CDR1 is SGHTA and CDR2 is FQGNSA. The CDR3 contains 15 residues. Losses at the gene ends were 5 bases for V and 2 bases for J; bases not matched to a gene: 6. CDR3 DNA: TGTGCCAGCAGCCTACCGGGACAGGGAAACTATGGCTACACCTTC. Protein product: CASSLPGQGNYGYTF.

This rearrangement joins TRBV2 to TRBJ2-7; 7 bases are shared with TRBD1. Germline CDR1 reads SNHLY; CDR2 reads FYNNEI. The CDR3 covers 12 residues. The V segment lost 7 bases and the J segment 1 base; nucleotides outside the gene matches: 1. CDR3 nucleotides: TGTGCCAGCATCAGGGGGTCCTACGAGCAGTACTTC. This gives the protein CASIRGSYEQYF.

V and J are TRBV29-1 and TRBJ1-5, with 10 bases fitting TRBD1. CDR3 length equals 13 residues. The V gene end was trimmed by 6 bases and the J gene end by 6 bases; junction bases not matched to a gene: 5. Germline CDR1 and CDR2: SQVTM and ANQGSEA. The CDR3 bases are TGCAGCGTGGGTGGGACAGGGGCTCAGCCCCAGCATTTT. This encodes CSVGGTGAQPQHF. Complete variable domain (other parts from reference TRBV29-1 and TRBJ1-5): SAVISQKPSRDICQRGTSLTIQCQVDSQVTMMFWYRQQPGQSLTLIATANQGSEATYESGFVIDKFPISRPNLTFSTLTVSNMSPEDSSIYLCSVGGTGAQPQHFGDGTRLSIL.

The chain links TRBV10-3 to TRBJ2-1; 7 nucleotides agree with TRBD1. Germline V gives CDR1 ENHRY, CDR2 SYGVKD. This CDR3 is 14 amino acids long. J gave up 5 bases and V 8 bases, and 9 bases lay outside the gene matches. CDR3 sequence (DNA): TGTGCCATCGCCGGGACAGAGGGGAACAATGAGCAGTTCTTC. Translation: CAIAGTEGNNEQFF.

The chain uses TRBV6-5 and TRBJ2-2, with 12 bases aligning to TRBD2. Per germline, CDR1 MNHEY and CDR2 SVGAGI. The CDR3 length is 14 residues. The ends lost 6 bases at V and 4 bases at J; junction bases unmatched: 0. CDR3 coding DNA: TGTGCCAGCAGGACTAGCGGGAGCACCGGGGAGCTGTTTTTT. Its protein is CASRTSGSTGELFF.

The chain joins TRBV5-4 to TRBJ1-6; D is possibly TRBD1 (6 bases). The V gene's germline CDR1 is SGHNT and CDR2 YYREEE (reference sequence). The CDR3 spans 16 residues. Trimming took off 4 bases at V and 0 bases at J, with 11 bases between the two ends. CDR3 bases: TGTGCCAGCAGCCAGGGGCCAAGCTCCTATAATTCACCCCTCCACTTT. Its translation is CASSQGPSSYNSPLHF.

This CDR3 reads CASSPPLDTGELFF. As DNA, the CDR3 is TGTGCCAGCTCACCTCCTCTCGACACCGGGGAGCTGTTTTTT. The genes are TRBV18 and TRBJ2-2; D unresolved. The germline V gene encodes CDR1 KGHSH and CDR2 LQKENI. The CDR3 length is 14 residues. With 3 bases removed from V and 3 bases from J, the gap between germline ends came to 8 bases. The whole variable domain, filled in from reference TRBV18 and TRBJ2-2, reads NAGVMQNPRHLVRRRGQEARLRCSPMKGHSHVYWYRQLPEEGLKFMVYLQKENIIDESGMPKERFSAEFPKEGPSILRIQQVVRGDSAAYFCASSPPLDTGELFFGEGSRLTVL.

The chain combines TRBV10-2 with TRBJ2-1, with TRBD1 as a possible D gene (6 bases). Germline V lookup: CDR1 WSHSY, CDR2 SAAADI. CDR3 length equals 15 residues. V gave up 8 bases and J gave up 3 bases, with 17 bases separating them. The CDR3 region is CASVPGHLNYNEQFF. CDR3 DNA sequence: TGCGCCAGCGTACCGGGACACCTTAACTACAATGAGCAGTTCTTC.

This sequence joins TRBV27 and TRBJ2-5, with TRBD2 identical over 12 bases. The germline V gene encodes CDR1 MNHEY and CDR2 SMNVEV (reference sequence). The CDR3 runs 17 residues. V dropped 2 bases and J dropped 2; count of bases not matched to a gene: 6. This chain's CDR3 is CASSLKRTSGTQETQYF. The CDR3 DNA follows: TGTGCCAGCAGTTTAAAAAGGACTAGCGGGACTCAAGAGACCCAGTACTTC.

The chain is built from TRBV4-3 and TRBJ2-1; TRBD1 agrees at 10 bases. Germline loops: CDR1 LGHNA, CDR2 YSLEER. V was clipped by 4 bases and J by 3 bases; unmatched bases: 9. CDR3 length equals 17 residues. CDR3 residues: CASSPMGGTGVYNEQFF. For the CDR3, the DNA is TGCGCCAGCAGCCCCATGGGGGGGACAGGGGTCTACAATGAGCAGTTCTTC.

Written as DNA, the CDR3 is TGTGCCAGCAGTTTGGGCAGCAATCAGCCCCAGCATTTT. Translating gives CASSLGSNQPQHF. V usage is TRBV28 and J usage is TRBJ1-5, with D unclear. Germline V CDR1 and CDR2: MDHEN, SYDVKM. CDR3 length: 13 residues. Trimming stripped 3 bases from V and 1 base from J, with 4 bases between.